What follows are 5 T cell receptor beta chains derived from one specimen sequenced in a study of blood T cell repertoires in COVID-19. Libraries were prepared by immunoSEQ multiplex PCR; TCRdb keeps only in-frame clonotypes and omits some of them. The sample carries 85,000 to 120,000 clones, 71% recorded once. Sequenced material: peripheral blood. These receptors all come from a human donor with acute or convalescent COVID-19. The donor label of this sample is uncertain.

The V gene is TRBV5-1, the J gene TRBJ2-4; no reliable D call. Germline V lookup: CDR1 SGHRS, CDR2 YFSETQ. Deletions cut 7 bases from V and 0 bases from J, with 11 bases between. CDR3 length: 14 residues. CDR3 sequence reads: CASGSGEAKNIQYF. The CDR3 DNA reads TGCGCCAGCGGATCCGGAGAAGCCAAAAACATTCAGTACTTC.

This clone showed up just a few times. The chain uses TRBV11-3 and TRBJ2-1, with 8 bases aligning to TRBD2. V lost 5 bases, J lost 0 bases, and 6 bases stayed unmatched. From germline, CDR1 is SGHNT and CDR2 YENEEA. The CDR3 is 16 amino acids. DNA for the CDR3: TGTGCCAGCAGCCGTAGCGGGGTGACCTCCTACAATGAGCAGTTCTTC. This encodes CASSRSGVTSYNEQFF.

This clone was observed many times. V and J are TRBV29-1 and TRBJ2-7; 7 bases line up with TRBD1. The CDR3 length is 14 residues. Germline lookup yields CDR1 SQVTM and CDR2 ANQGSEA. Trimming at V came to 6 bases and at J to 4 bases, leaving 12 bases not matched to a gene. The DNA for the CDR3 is TGCAGCGTAAGGTTCGAAGGGGGCAAGTACGAGCAGTACTTC. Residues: CSVRFEGGKYEQYF.

CDR3 sequence: CASSDQRGGETQYF. Written as DNA, the CDR3 is TGTGCCAGCAGCGATCAACGGGGAGGAGAGACCCAGTACTTC. The J gene is TRBJ2-5, the V gene TRBV9; tentatively, D is TRBD2 (6 bases). Trimming shortened V by 3 bases and J by 4 bases, and 13 bases separated the two germline ends. Per germline, CDR1 SGDLS and CDR2 YYNGEE. The CDR3 spans 14 residues.

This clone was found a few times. Here the CDR3 DNA reads TGTGCCAGCAGAGTCGGGGAGCAGGGCAATCAGCCCCAGCATTTT. The encoded protein is CASRVGEQGNQPQHF. The V and J genes are TRBV6-5 and TRBJ1-5; D uncertain. The V and J ends lost 6 bases and 2 bases respectively, with 14 bases between them. This CDR3 is built from 15 residues. Germline lookup yields CDR1 MNHEY and CDR2 SVGAGI.